The clone carrying this T cell receptor beta chain was seen a few times. Across under 25 US areas, participants ranged in age from about 18 to 90 years. V lost 0 bases, J lost 1 base, and 9 bases lay in between. Germline CDR1 is SGHAT and CDR2 is FQNNGV. CDR3 length: 16 residues. This record belongs to a study of blood T cell repertoires in COVID-19. The overall study: From T cells, B-cell-depleted T cells, or PBMCs came the material, which was cDNA or gDNA.

Original analysis: Nucleated cell counts were estimated from reference gene primer amplification. Sequencing was performed with immunoSEQ multiplex PCR; in TCRdb, only in-frame clones are kept and a portion is missing. V and J calls and clone size come straight from that table; D and trimming were deduced from the DNA. This table holds hundreds of thousands of clones, approximately 90% found once. The sequencing input was PBMCs or T cells enriched from blood (not recorded which). V is TRBV11-2 and J is TRBJ2-2; D not resolved. This TCR was recovered from a woman aged 40 to 50 who had recovered from COVID-19. CDR3 loop: CASSLDQNRNTGELFF. CDR3 sequence (DNA): TGTGCCAGCAGCTTAGATCAAAACAGGAACACCGGGGAGCTGTTTTTT. The full variable domain, with the rest looked up from reference TRBV11-2 and TRBJ2-2, is EAGVAQSPRYKIIEKRQSVAFWCNPISGHATLYWYQQILGQGPKLLIQFQNNGVVDDSQLPKDRFSAERLKGVDSTLKIQPAKLEDSAVYLCASSLDQNRNTGELFFGEGSRLTVL.